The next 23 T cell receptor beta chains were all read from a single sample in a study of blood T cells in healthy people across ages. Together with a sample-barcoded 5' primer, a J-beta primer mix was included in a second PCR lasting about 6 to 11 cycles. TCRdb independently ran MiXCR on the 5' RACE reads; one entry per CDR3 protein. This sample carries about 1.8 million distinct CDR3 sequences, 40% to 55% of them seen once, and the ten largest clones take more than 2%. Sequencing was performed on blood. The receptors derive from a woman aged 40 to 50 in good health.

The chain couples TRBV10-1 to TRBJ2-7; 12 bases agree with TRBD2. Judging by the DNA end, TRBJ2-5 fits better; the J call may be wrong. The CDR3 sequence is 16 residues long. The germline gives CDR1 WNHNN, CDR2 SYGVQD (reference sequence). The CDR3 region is CASSDGLAGTGGTQYF. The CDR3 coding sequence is TGCGCCAGCAGTGACGGACTAGCGGGGACCGGGGGGACCCAGTACTTC.

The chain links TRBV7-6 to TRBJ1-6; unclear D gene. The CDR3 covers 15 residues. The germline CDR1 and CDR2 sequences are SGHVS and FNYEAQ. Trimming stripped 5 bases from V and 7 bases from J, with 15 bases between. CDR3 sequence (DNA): TGTGCCAGCAGCCTTAACCTATCCGGGAATTCACCCCTCCACTTT. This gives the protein CASSLNLSGNSPLHF.

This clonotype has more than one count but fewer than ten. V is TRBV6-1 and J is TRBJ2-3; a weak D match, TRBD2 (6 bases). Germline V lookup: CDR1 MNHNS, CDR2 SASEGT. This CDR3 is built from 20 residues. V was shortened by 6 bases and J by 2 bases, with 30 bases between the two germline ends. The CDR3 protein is CASSREEGRVSTPDTDTQYF. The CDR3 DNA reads TGTGCCAGCAGCCGCGAGGAGGGCAGGGTTTCTACACCCGACACAGATACGCAGTATTTT.

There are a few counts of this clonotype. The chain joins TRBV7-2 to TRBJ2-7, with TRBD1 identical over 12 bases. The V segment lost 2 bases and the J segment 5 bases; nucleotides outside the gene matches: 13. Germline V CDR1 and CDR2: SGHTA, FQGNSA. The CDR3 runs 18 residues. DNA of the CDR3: TGTGCCAGCAGCTTACGAGGTTCTGGGACAGGGGGCAGAGACGAGCAGTACTTC. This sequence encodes CASSLRGSGTGGRDEQYF.

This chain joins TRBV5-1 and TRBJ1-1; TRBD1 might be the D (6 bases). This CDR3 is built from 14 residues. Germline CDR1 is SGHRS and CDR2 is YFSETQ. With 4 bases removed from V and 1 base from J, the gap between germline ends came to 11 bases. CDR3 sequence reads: CASSTGGGNTEAFF. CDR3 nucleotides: TGCGCCAGCAGCACAGGAGGGGGGAACACTGAAGCTTTCTTT. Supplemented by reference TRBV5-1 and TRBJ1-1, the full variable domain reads KAGVTQTPRYLIKTRGQQVTLSCSPISGHRSVSWYQQTPGQGLQFLFEYFSETQRNKGNFPGRFSGRQFSNSRSEMNVSTLELGDSALYLCASSTGGGNTEAFFGQGTRLTVV.

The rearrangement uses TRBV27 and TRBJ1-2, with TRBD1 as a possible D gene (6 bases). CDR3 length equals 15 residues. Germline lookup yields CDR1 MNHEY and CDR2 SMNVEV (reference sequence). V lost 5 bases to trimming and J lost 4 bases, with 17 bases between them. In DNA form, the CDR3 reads TGTGCCAGCAGTCCGGACAAGGGGGTACCCTATGGCTACACCTTC. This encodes CASSPDKGVPYGYTF.

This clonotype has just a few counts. In DNA form, the CDR3 reads TGTGCCAGCAGCTTAGTGCGCAGAGGTAACTACGAGCAGTACTTC. Amino acids: CASSLVRRGNYEQYF. V and J are TRBV7-6 and TRBJ2-7; D remains ambiguous. Germline V gives CDR1 SGHVS, CDR2 FNYEAQ. Trimming shortened V by 1 base and J by 3 bases, and 13 bases separated the two germline ends. This CDR3 comprises 15 residues.

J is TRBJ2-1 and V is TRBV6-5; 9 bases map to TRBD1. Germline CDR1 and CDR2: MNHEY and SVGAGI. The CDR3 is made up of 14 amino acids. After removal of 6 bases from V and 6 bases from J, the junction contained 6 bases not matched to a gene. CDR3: CASRGTGSGNEQFF. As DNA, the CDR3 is TGTGCCAGCAGGGGGACAGGGTCGGGCAATGAGCAGTTCTTC.

CDR3 residues: CASRGITTDTQYF. The CDR3 DNA is TGTGCCAGCAGGGGTATAACCACAGATACGCAGTATTTT. The rearrangement links TRBV3-1 to TRBJ2-3; D not resolved. V dropped 6 bases and J dropped 2 bases, with 9 bases sitting between them. Germline V gene lookup returns CDR1 LGHDT and CDR2 YNNKEL (reference sequence). The CDR3 runs to 13 residues.

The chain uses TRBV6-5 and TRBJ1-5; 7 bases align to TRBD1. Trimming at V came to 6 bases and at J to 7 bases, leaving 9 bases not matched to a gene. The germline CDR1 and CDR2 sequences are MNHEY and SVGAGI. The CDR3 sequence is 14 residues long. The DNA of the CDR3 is TGTGCCAGCAGCTCGGACAGGTCACGGCAGCCCCAGCATTTT. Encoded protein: CASSSDRSRQPQHF.

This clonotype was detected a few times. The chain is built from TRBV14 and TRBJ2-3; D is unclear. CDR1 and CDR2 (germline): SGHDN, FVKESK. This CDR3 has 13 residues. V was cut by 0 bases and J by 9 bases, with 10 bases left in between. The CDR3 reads CASSQEGYTTQYF. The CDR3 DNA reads TGTGCCAGCAGCCAAGAGGGCTACACCACGCAGTATTTT.

This CDR3 reads CASSLLEYNEQFF. DNA of the CDR3: TGTGCCAGCAGCTTATTGGAGTACAATGAGCAGTTCTTC. The chain uses TRBV11-2 and TRBJ2-1; the D is unclear. CDR3 length: 13 residues. Trimming took 2 bases from V and 4 from J, leaving 6 bases between them. The V gene's germline CDR1 is SGHAT and CDR2 FQNNGV.

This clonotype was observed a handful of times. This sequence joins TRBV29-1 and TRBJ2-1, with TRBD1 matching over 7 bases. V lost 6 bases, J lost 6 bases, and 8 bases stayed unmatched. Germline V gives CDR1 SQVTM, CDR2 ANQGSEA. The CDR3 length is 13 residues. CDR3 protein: CSVPGTASNEQFF. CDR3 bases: TGCAGCGTCCCCGGGACAGCCTCCAATGAGCAGTTCTTC.

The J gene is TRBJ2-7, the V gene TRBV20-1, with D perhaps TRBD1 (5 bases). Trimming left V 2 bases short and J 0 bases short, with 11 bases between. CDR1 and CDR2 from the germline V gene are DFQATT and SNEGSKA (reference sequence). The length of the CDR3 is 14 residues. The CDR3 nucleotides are TGCAGTGCTAGACCGCAGGGAAACTCCTACGAGCAGTACTTC. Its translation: CSARPQGNSYEQYF.

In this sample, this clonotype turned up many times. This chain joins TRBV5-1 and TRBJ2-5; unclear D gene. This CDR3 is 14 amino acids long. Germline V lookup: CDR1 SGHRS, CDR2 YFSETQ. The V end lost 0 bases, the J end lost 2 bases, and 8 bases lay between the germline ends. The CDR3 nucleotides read TGCGCCAGCAGCTTGGGGGCTTTACAAGAGACCCAGTACTTC. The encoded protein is CASSLGALQETQYF.

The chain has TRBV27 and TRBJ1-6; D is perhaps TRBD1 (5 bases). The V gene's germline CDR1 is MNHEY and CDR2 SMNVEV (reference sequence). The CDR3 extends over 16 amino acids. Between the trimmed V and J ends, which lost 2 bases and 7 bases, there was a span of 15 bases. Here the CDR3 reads CASSLRGTTANSPLHF. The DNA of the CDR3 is TGTGCCAGCAGTTTACGGGGGACGACGGCCAATTCACCCCTCCACTTT.

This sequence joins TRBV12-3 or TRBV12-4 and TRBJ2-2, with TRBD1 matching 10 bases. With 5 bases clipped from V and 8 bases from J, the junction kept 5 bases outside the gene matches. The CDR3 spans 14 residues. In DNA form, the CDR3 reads TGTGCCAGCAGTCCGGGGACAGGGGCGGGGGAGCTGTTTTTT. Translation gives CASSPGTGAGELFF.

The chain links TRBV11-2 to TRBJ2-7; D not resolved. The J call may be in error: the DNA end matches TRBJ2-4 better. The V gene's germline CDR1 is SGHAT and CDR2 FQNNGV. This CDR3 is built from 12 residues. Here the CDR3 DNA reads TGTGCCAGCAGTGCGGTGGTAAACATTCAGTACTTC. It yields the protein CASSAVVNIQYF.

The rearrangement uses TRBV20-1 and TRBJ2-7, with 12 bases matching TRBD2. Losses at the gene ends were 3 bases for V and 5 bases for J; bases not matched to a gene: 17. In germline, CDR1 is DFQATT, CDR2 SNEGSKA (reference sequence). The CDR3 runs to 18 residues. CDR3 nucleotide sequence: TGCAGTGCTAGCCCTAGCGGGGGGGCCCTCTTGCGAGCCAACGAGCAGTACTTC. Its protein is CSASPSGGALLRANEQYF.

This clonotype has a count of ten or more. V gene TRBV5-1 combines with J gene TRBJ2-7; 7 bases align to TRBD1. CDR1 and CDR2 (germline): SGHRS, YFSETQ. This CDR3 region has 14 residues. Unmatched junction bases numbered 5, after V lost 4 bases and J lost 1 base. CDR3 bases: TGCGCCAGCAGCCTAGGGGACAGATCCTACGAGCAGTACTTC. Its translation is CASSLGDRSYEQYF.

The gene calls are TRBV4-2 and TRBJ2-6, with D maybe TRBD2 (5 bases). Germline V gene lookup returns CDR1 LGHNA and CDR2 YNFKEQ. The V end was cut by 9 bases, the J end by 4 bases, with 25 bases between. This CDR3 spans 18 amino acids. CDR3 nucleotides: TGTGCCAGTCACAAAGGTCAGGCGGCGGGTGCAGGGGCCAACGTCCTGACTTTC. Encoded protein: CASHKGQAAGAGANVLTF.

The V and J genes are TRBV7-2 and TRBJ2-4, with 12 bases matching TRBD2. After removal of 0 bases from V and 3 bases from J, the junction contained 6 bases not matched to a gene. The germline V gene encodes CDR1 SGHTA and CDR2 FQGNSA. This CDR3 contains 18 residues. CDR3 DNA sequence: TGTGCCAGCAGCTTAGCTCTAGCGGGGGGGGACAGCAAAAACATTCAGTACTTC. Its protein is CASSLALAGGDSKNIQYF.

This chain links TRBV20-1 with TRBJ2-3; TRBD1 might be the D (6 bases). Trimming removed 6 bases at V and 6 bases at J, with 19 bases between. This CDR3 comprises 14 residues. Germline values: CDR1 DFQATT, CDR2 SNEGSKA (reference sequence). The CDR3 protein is CSARWGQGSDTQYF. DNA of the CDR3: TGCAGTGCCAGATGGGGGCAGGGGAGCGATACGCAGTATTTT.